These 26 T cell receptor beta chains were sequenced from one sample in a study of technical replicates of blood from a handful of donors. This table comes from immunoSEQ multiplex PCR, and its TCRdb copy is limited to in-frame clones, with some not included. In the table there are more than 90,000 clones, approximately 96% of which are singletons. Sequencing was performed on T cells isolated from PBMCs. These receptors all come from a human donor in good health.

The gene calls are TRBV11-1 and TRBJ1-1; 7 bases agree with TRBD1. CDR3 size: 11 residues. V lost 5 bases, J lost 8 bases, and 2 bases stayed unmatched. Germline CDR1 and CDR2: SGHAT and FQDESV (reference sequence). CDR3 coding DNA: TGTGCCAGCAGCCCGGACAGGGAAGCTTTCTTT. Amino acid sequence: CASSPDREAFF.

V usage is TRBV7-9 and J usage is TRBJ1-4; D remains unclear. V gave up 6 bases and J gave up 5 bases, with 10 bases separating them. CDR1 and CDR2 (germline): SEHNR, FQNEAQ (reference sequence). This CDR3 is built from 13 residues. The CDR3 protein is CASRGPQNEKLFF. The DNA of the CDR3 is TGTGCCAGCAGGGGCCCGCAGAATGAAAAACTGTTTTTT.

The rearrangement joins TRBV5-1 to TRBJ2-5; 9 bases are shared with TRBD1. V was pared by 5 bases and J by 1 base, with 3 bases of the junction left unmatched. This CDR3 contains 14 residues. Looked up from germline, CDR1 is SGHRS and CDR2 is YFSETQ. Here the CDR3 reads CASRLTGGQETQYF. CDR3 DNA: TGCGCCAGCAGGTTGACAGGGGGCCAAGAGACCCAGTACTTC.

This chain uses TRBV19 with TRBJ2-7; 9 positions match TRBD1. This CDR3 has 16 residues. The V segment lost 3 bases and the J segment 5 bases; nucleotides outside the gene matches: 11. From germline, CDR1 is LNHDA and CDR2 SQIVND (reference sequence). CDR3 sequence (DNA): TGTGCCAGTAGTATGGTATCCGGGACAGGGTTCCACGAGCAGTACTTC. Translated, it gives CASSMVSGTGFHEQYF.

This chain joins TRBV29-1 and TRBJ1-5; the D gene is possibly TRBD1 (6 bases). The CDR3 covers 12 residues. V lost 4 bases and J lost 5, with 9 bases in between. Per germline, CDR1 SQVTM and CDR2 ANQGSEA. The CDR3 loop reads CSVGWTDQPQHF. The CDR3 bases are TGCAGCGTTGGGTGGACAGATCAGCCCCAGCATTTT.

The chain employs TRBV5-1 and TRBJ2-5; 8 bases fit TRBD1. Germline CDR1 and CDR2: SGHRS and YFSETQ. V was clipped by 1 base and J by 1 base; unmatched bases: 3. The CDR3 runs 15 residues. The CDR3: CASSLLGTGQETQYF. The CDR3 nucleotides are TGCGCCAGCAGCTTGTTGGGGACAGGCCAAGAGACCCAGTACTTC.

The chain couples TRBV10-3 to TRBJ1-2; D call uncertain. Germline V gene lookup returns CDR1 ENHRY and CDR2 SYGVKD. CDR3 size: 13 residues. The V gene lost 2 bases and the J gene lost 0 bases, with 4 bases spanning the gap. The CDR3 nucleotides read TGTGCCATCAGTGAGGGAGCTAACTATGGCTACACCTTC. Translation gives CAISEGANYGYTF.

The chain employs TRBV27 and TRBJ2-4; 7 nucleotides agree with TRBD1. Trimming at V came to 6 bases and at J to 7 bases, leaving 6 bases not matched to a gene. In germline, CDR1 is MNHEY, CDR2 SMNVEV (reference sequence). The CDR3 sequence is 13 residues long. This CDR3 is CASRTTGANIQYF. CDR3 DNA sequence: TGTGCCAGCAGGACTACAGGGGCCAACATTCAGTACTTC.

The V call is TRBV18, the J call TRBJ1-2; 10 bases are shared with TRBD1. The CDR3 has 13 amino acids. CDR1 KGHSH and CDR2 LQKENI come from the germline V gene. Germline trimming cut 3 bases from V and 5 bases from J; bases unmatched to any gene: 0. This chain's CDR3 is CASSPGQGYGYTF. For the CDR3, the DNA is TGTGCCAGCTCACCGGGACAGGGGTATGGCTACACCTTC.

The chain carries TRBV18 and TRBJ1-1, with 7 bases matching TRBD1. The germline CDR1 and CDR2 sequences are KGHSH and LQKENI. This CDR3 is 14 amino acids long. With V trimmed by 3 bases and J by 0 bases, 1 base remained unmatched. This chain's CDR3 is CASSPGTVNTEAFF. The DNA for the CDR3 is TGTGCCAGCTCACCCGGGACAGTGAACACTGAAGCTTTCTTT. Drawing the rest from reference TRBV18 and TRBJ1-1, the complete variable domain is NAGVMQNPRHLVRRRGQEARLRCSPMKGHSHVYWYRQLPEEGLKFMVYLQKENIIDESGMPKERFSAEFPKEGPSILRIQQVVRGDSAAYFCASSPGTVNTEAFFGQGTRLTVV.

The chain links TRBV7-8 to TRBJ2-5; D is ambiguous. The V gene lost 5 bases and the J gene lost 2 bases, with 18 bases spanning the gap. Germline CDR1 and CDR2: SGHVS and FQNEAQ. The length of the CDR3 is 16 residues. The CDR3 is CASSTVKRSRQETQYF. As DNA, the CDR3 is TGTGCCAGCAGCACGGTCAAAAGGAGTAGGCAAGAGACCCAGTACTTC.

The V call is TRBV7-3, the J call TRBJ2-1, with a possible D match to TRBD1 (5 bases). The CDR3 covers 13 residues. Per germline, CDR1 SGHTA and CDR2 FQGTGA. V lost 8 bases, J lost 8 bases, and 16 bases lay in between. The CDR3 loop is CASGLLPGHEQFF. Here the CDR3 DNA reads TGTGCCAGCGGTTTGCTCCCAGGGCATGAGCAGTTCTTC.

The chain has TRBV15 and TRBJ2-7; D might be TRBD2 (6 bases). Germline values: CDR1 LNHNV, CDR2 YYDKDF (reference sequence). The CDR3 is made up of 16 amino acids. Trimming pared 1 base from V and 2 bases from J, leaving 15 bases between. CDR3 loop: CATSRGIGEVTYEQYF. The CDR3 DNA is TGTGCCACCAGCAGAGGCATTGGGGAGGTGACCTACGAGCAGTACTTC.

To note about this clone: The sample holds other DNA sequences that translate to the same CDR3. The V and J genes are TRBV5-1 and TRBJ2-7; 8 nucleotides align to TRBD2. This CDR3 is built from 15 residues. V shed 1 base and J 0 bases; nucleotides not matched to a gene: 3. Germline loops: CDR1 SGHRS, CDR2 YFSETQ. CDR3 DNA sequence: TGCGCCAGCAGCTTGTCAAGCGGGAGCTCCTACGAGCAGTACTTC. It translates to CASSLSSGSSYEQYF.

This chain joins TRBV28 and TRBJ1-1, with a weak D call TRBD1 (6 bases). V lost 3 bases, J lost 8 bases, and 16 bases lay in between. Germline values: CDR1 MDHEN, CDR2 SYDVKM. The CDR3 covers 14 residues. The chain's CDR3 is CASSFGGRSSEAFF. The CDR3 nucleotides are TGTGCCAGCAGTTTCGGGGGGCGATCCTCCGAAGCTTTCTTT.

This clone was counted a single time. This rearrangement joins TRBV29-1 to TRBJ1-2; 8 nucleotides line up with TRBD1. After removal of 7 bases from V and 8 bases from J, the junction contained 6 bases not matched to a gene. The CDR3 consists of 11 residues. Germline V gene data show CDR1 as SQVTM and CDR2 as ANQGSEA. The CDR3 nucleotides are TGCAGCGACGACAGGGGCTGGGGCTACACCTTC. Translation gives CSDDRGWGYTF.

The V and J genes are TRBV4-1 and TRBJ2-3; weak D call: TRBD2 (6 bases). Trimming shortened V by 1 base and J by 1 base, and 12 bases separated the two germline ends. The CDR3 is 16 amino acids. CDR1 MGHRA and CDR2 YSYEKL come from the germline V gene. The CDR3 loop reads CASSQGGGGGTDTQYF. The CDR3 region has the DNA TGCGCCAGCAGCCAAGGGGGCGGAGGGGGCACAGATACGCAGTATTTT.

The rearrangement links TRBV14 to TRBJ2-1; no clear D. V was cut by 0 bases and J by 12 bases, with 18 bases left in between. Germline loops: CDR1 SGHDN, CDR2 FVKESK. The CDR3 extends over 15 amino acids. In DNA, the CDR3 is TGTGCCAGCAGCCAAGATTTTCGGCTGGCCGCGGCGCAGTTCTTC. The encoded protein is CASSQDFRLAAAQFF.

The chain employs TRBV27 and TRBJ2-7; D may be TRBD2 (6 bases). Germline loops: CDR1 MNHEY, CDR2 SMNVEV (reference sequence). V shed 1 base and J shed 1 base, with 8 bases lying between them. The CDR3 contains 14 residues. The chain's CDR3 is CASSLLGTSYEQYF. The CDR3 DNA reads TGTGCCAGCAGTTTATTAGGGACTTCCTACGAGCAGTACTTC.

The chain is built from TRBV28 and TRBJ2-2, with 7 bases lining up with TRBD2. Losses at the gene ends were 0 bases for V and 1 base for J; bases not matched to a gene: 2. The germline V gene has CDR1 MDHEN and CDR2 SYDVKM. CDR3 length: 16 amino acids. CDR3 nucleotides: TGTGCCAGCAGTTTATGGTCTAGCGGGAACACCGGGGAGCTGTTTTTT. This codes for CASSLWSSGNTGELFF.

This clone was found once. The V gene is TRBV19, the J gene TRBJ1-3; D ambiguous. This CDR3 is built from 14 residues. V was cut by 6 bases and J by 4 bases, with 13 bases left in between. Per the germline V gene, CDR1 is LNHDA and CDR2 is SQIVND (reference sequence). CDR3 loop: CASSFGAVGNTIYF. The CDR3, as DNA: TGTGCCAGTAGCTTCGGAGCTGTAGGAAACACCATATATTTT.

This chain joins TRBV5-1 and TRBJ2-5, with TRBD1 identical over 7 bases. This CDR3 contains 14 residues. Trimming cost V 3 bases and J 4 bases; bases outside gene matches: 6. Germline values: CDR1 SGHRS, CDR2 YFSETQ. The CDR3 spells CASSSPGGRETQYF. CDR3 DNA: TGCGCCAGCAGCTCGCCAGGGGGACGAGAGACCCAGTACTTC.

The chain combines TRBV4-1 with TRBJ2-2; D may be TRBD2 (5 bases). CDR1 is MGHRA, CDR2 YSYEKL, per germline. V was pared by 0 bases and J by 5 bases, with 16 bases between. The CDR3 runs 17 residues. CDR3 protein: CASSQDGGSGSTGELFF. The CDR3 nucleotides are TGCGCCAGCAGCCAAGATGGTGGAAGCGGATCTACCGGGGAGCTGTTTTTT.

This chain links TRBV29-1 with TRBJ2-1, with D unresolved. The CDR3 length is 13 residues. Trimming cost V 5 bases and J 0 bases, with 8 bases left between them. CDR1 is SQVTM, CDR2 ANQGSEA, per germline. The CDR3 DNA is TGCAGCGTTAAACAGTACTCCTACAATGAGCAGTTCTTC. Translated, it gives CSVKQYSYNEQFF.

This chain connects TRBV12-5 to TRBJ1-6; D may be TRBD1 (6 bases). V lost 0 bases, J lost 8 bases, and 20 bases lay in between. Per germline, CDR1 LGHNT and CDR2 FRNRAP. The CDR3 is 18 residues long. The CDR3 DNA reads as TGTGCTAGTGGTTTGGTACAGAGCAGGGGAAAGTCGTATTCACCCCTCCACTTT. It codes for CASGLVQSRGKSYSPLHF.

The chain employs TRBV2 and TRBJ1-1, with a weak D call TRBD1 (5 bases). Per germline, CDR1 SNHLY and CDR2 FYNNEI. Trimming left V 5 bases short and J 3 bases short, with 16 bases between. CDR3 size: 15 residues. CDR3 DNA: TGTGCCAGCAGTCCTCGCTCCGGGGGTCACACTGAAGCTTTCTTT. Protein: CASSPRSGGHTEAFF.